The rows below give T cell receptor beta chains drawn from one sample of a study of T cell repertoires in ileal Crohn's disease. Profiling relied on immunoSEQ multiplex PCR, and the TCRdb table lists in-frame clones only, not all of them. The table shows approximately 4,000 clones, with around 83% occurring only once. The sequenced sample consisted of ileal tissue. The origin of the receptors is an adult with Crohn's disease. Each CDR3 is given with its conserved first and last residue. A D gene is named only where the DNA matches it firmly. Size is omitted from some rows. Given values are once, few, many or a class for expanded clones.

D,J,V,size,DNA,CDR3
TRBD1,TRBJ2-7,TRBV28,.,TGTGCCAGCCGCGTGGCCGGGACAGCATCCTACGAGCAGTACTTC,CASRVAGTASYEQYF
.,TRBJ1-2,TRBV28,.,TGTGCCAGCGTGGGCTCCTACTATGGCTACACCTTC,CASVGSYYGYTF
TRBD1,TRBJ1-1,TRBV6-5,.,TGTGCCAGCATCAAACAGGGGGCCGGGACTGAAGCTTTCTTT,CASIKQGAGTEAFF
TRBD1,TRBJ2-3,TRBV30,.,TGTGCCTGGAGCGGACAGGGCTCCCGGGCAGATACGCAGTATTTT,CAWSGQGSRADTQYF
TRBD2,TRBJ2-4,TRBV10-1,.,TGCGCCAGCAGTGAAGGTAGCGGGGGGCGAGGAAACATTCAGTACTTC,CASSEGSGGRGNIQYF
.,TRBJ1-1,TRBV6-4,.,TGTGCCAGCAGTGACTACAGTGGGGAAGCTTTCTTT,CASSDYSGEAFF
.,TRBJ1-6,TRBV28,.,TGTGCCAGCAGTTTACTGGACAACACCTATAATTCACCCCTCCACTTT,CASSLLDNTYNSPLHF
TRBD2,TRBJ2-3,TRBV6-4,.,TGTGCCAGCAGTGACTCTAGCGGGGGGGCCGGTACGCAGTATTTT,CASSDSSGGAGTQYF
TRBD1,TRBJ1-2,TRBV11-3,few,TGTGCCAGCAGCCCCTCGACAGGGCGCCCTAGATATGGCTACACCTTC,CASSPSTGRPRYGYTF
TRBD2,TRBJ2-5,TRBV7-9,once,TGTGCCAGCAACCAATGGGAGGGAGAGACCCAGTACTTC,CASNQWEGETQYF
.,TRBJ1-5,TRBV19,.,TGTGCCAGTAGTCCCCCCTGGTATAGAAACGGCAATCAGCCCCAGCATTTT,CASSPPWYRNGNQPQHF
TRBD1,TRBJ1-4,TRBV18,.,TGTGCCAGCTCACCAGGACAGGGCGGTGAAAAACTGTTTTTT,CASSPGQGGEKLFF
.,TRBJ2-5,TRBV11-3,.,TGTGCCAGCAGCATTACGCAGGGTTCGAAGACCCAGTACTTC,CASSITQGSKTQYF
TRBD1,TRBJ2-3,TRBV29-1,few,TGCAGCGTTGAAGGGGGACAGGGGAACACAGATACGCAGTATTTT,CSVEGGQGNTDTQYF
TRBD1,TRBJ2-2,TRBV27,.,TGTGCCAGCAGTTCTCCCGCCGGGACAGGGAGTGGGGAGCTGTTTTTT,CASSSPAGTGSGELFF
TRBD2,TRBJ2-3,TRBV6-1,.,TGTGCCAGCAGTGAAGCGCCTAGCGGGAGGGATACGCAGTATTTT,CASSEAPSGRDTQYF
.,TRBJ2-1,TRBV9,few,TGTGCCAGCAGCGCCGGGGACTACAATGAGCAGTTCTTC,CASSAGDYNEQFF
TRBD1,TRBJ2-7,TRBV27,.,TGTGCCAGCGGGACAGGGGGAGATTCCTACGAGCAGTACTTC,CASGTGGDSYEQYF
TRBD2,TRBJ2-7,TRBV6-6,once,TGTGCCAGCAGTTACCCCTGGGGGGGGTCTGGCGAGCAGTACTTC,CASSYPWGGSGEQYF
TRBD2,TRBJ2-3,TRBV15,.,TGTGCCACCAGCGGCGGACTAGCGGGAGCAACAGATACGCAGTATTTT,CATSGGLAGATDTQYF